These 16 T cell receptor beta chains were all obtained from the same sample, sequenced in a study of blood T cell repertoires in COVID-19. Using immunoSEQ multiplex PCR, the repertoire was profiled, and TCRdb retains in-frame clones only, with some absent. In the table there are over 350,000 clones, roughly 85% of which are singletons. The sequenced sample consisted of peripheral blood. These receptors all come from a woman aged 25-40 years with active or convalescent COVID-19.

V gene TRBV7-7 combines with J gene TRBJ1-4; 12 bases are a match to TRBD1. The ends lost 5 bases at V and 3 bases at J; junction bases unmatched: 7. This CDR3 region has 17 residues. In germline, CDR1 is SSHAT, CDR2 FNYEAQ (reference sequence). The CDR3 DNA reads as TGTGCCAGCAGCCCCGGGACAGGGGGCGCGGCTAATGAAAAACTGTTTTTT. It specifies CASSPGTGGAANEKLFF.

The chain carries TRBV5-1 and TRBJ2-3, with D hard to call. The CDR3 covers 13 residues. Trimming took 4 bases from V and 5 from J, leaving 11 bases between them. Germline CDR1 is SGHRS and CDR2 is YFSETQ. CDR3 loop: CASSPQIIDTQYF. The CDR3 DNA sequence: TGCGCCAGCAGCCCCCAGATTATAGATACGCAGTATTTT.

The chain carries TRBV5-8 and TRBJ1-6; TRBD1 matches at 9 bases. There are 14 residues in the CDR3. Germline CDR1 SGHTS, CDR2 YDEGEE. The V and J ends lost 3 bases and 7 bases, in that order; junction bases with no gene match: 2. The CDR3 DNA reads TGTGCCAGCAGCTGGGGGACAGGGAATTCACCCCTCCACTTT. This sequence encodes CASSWGTGNSPLHF. Combining the CDR3 with reference TRBV5-8 and TRBJ1-6 gives the whole variable domain EAGVTQSPTHLIKTRGQQATLRCSPISGHTSVYWYQQALGLGLQFLLWYDEGEERNRGNFPPRFSGRQFPNYSSELNVNALELEDSALYLCASSWGTGNSPLHFGNGTRLTVT.

The rearrangement joins TRBV7-2 to TRBJ2-7, with 12 bases fitting TRBD1. This CDR3 spans 15 amino acids. V was pared by 5 bases and J by 3 bases, with 5 bases of the junction left unmatched. Germline CDR1 is SGHTA and CDR2 is FQGNSA. The CDR3 spells CASSLGTGGFYEQYF. In DNA, the CDR3 is TGTGCCAGCAGCCTAGGGACAGGGGGCTTCTACGAGCAGTACTTC.

The V gene is TRBV27, the J gene TRBJ1-4, with a tentative D call TRBD1 (6 bases). Trimming removed 6 bases at V and 8 bases at J, with 22 bases between. The CDR3 has 16 amino acids. CDR1 MNHEY and CDR2 SMNVEV come from the germline V gene (reference sequence). CDR3 bases: TGTGCCAGCAGCCAGCCCGGGGGGGGCGCCTACGAAAAACTGTTTTTT. This encodes CASSQPGGGAYEKLFF.

The rearrangement joins TRBV6-5 to TRBJ1-2, with 7 bases identical to TRBD1. Losses at the gene ends were 6 bases for V and 6 bases for J; bases not matched to a gene: 7. Germline CDR1 and CDR2: MNHEY and SVGAGI. This CDR3 is 13 amino acids long. The CDR3 region has the DNA TGTGCCAGCAGGGAGGACAGGATTGATGGCTACACCTTC. Residues: CASREDRIDGYTF.

The CDR3 loop is CASSLGQGRIAFF. In nucleotides, the CDR3 is TGTGCCAGCAGTCTCGGACAGGGTAGGATCGCTTTCTTT. The chain recombines TRBV6-5 with TRBJ1-1, with 8 positions matching TRBD1. This CDR3 spans 13 amino acids. The J segment lost 11 bases and the V segment lost 5 bases, leaving 10 bases of the junction unmatched. Germline V gene sequence: CDR1 MNHEY, CDR2 SVGAGI.

This clone was seen a single time. The V call is TRBV4-1, the J call TRBJ2-1, with TRBD1 matching over 7 bases. The germline V gene encodes CDR1 MGHRA and CDR2 YSYEKL. This CDR3 has 15 residues. V gave up 3 bases and J gave up 2 bases; unmatched junction bases: 4. CDR3 in amino acids: CASSQAGTAYNEQFF. CDR3 coding DNA: TGCGCCAGCAGCCAGGCCGGGACAGCCTACAATGAGCAGTTCTTC.

The V gene is TRBV11-2, the J gene TRBJ2-1, with a weak D call TRBD2 (5 bases). The V and J ends lost 2 bases and 4 bases respectively, with 6 bases between them. The length of the CDR3 is 13 residues. Germline-derived CDR1 and CDR2 are SGHAT and FQNNGV. CDR3 sequence reads: CASSLPGYNEQFF. The CDR3 bases are TGTGCCAGCAGCTTACCGGGGTACAATGAGCAGTTCTTC. Full variable domain (rest looked up from reference TRBV11-2 and TRBJ2-1): EAGVAQSPRYKIIEKRQSVAFWCNPISGHATLYWYQQILGQGPKLLIQFQNNGVVDDSQLPKDRFSAERLKGVDSTLKIQPAKLEDSAVYLCASSLPGYNEQFFGPGTRLTVL.

The genes are TRBV4-1 and TRBJ2-7, with D possibly TRBD2 on 6 matching bases. V lost 0 bases and J lost 6, with 18 bases in between. The CDR3 sequence is 16 residues long. CDR1 is MGHRA, CDR2 YSYEKL, per germline. DNA for the CDR3: TGCGCCAGCAGCCAAGACCGGGGGATTGGTGGGCTCGAGCAGTACTTC. Translated: CASSQDRGIGGLEQYF.

The rearrangement joins TRBV10-3 to TRBJ2-2, with 8 bases lining up with TRBD2. The V segment lost 6 bases and the J segment 8 bases; nucleotides outside the gene matches: 11. In germline, CDR1 is ENHRY, CDR2 SYGVKD. This CDR3 is 15 amino acids long. CDR3 in DNA: TGTGCCATCAGAAGCTTAGCGGGGTTATCGGGGGAGCTGTTTTTT. This encodes CAIRSLAGLSGELFF.

This chain uses TRBV29-1 with TRBJ2-7, with 7 bases lining up with TRBD2. The CDR3 spans 12 residues. V shed 4 bases, J shed 7 bases, and the junction held 7 bases outside the gene matches. Germline V CDR1 and CDR2: SQVTM, ANQGSEA. The CDR3 reads CSVGSMRGEQYF. The DNA of the CDR3 is TGCAGCGTTGGTAGTATGCGGGGGGAGCAGTACTTC.

The rearrangement joins TRBV20-1 to TRBJ1-2; no clear D gene. The V gene's germline CDR1 is DFQATT and CDR2 SNEGSKA (reference sequence). The V gene lost 6 bases and the J gene lost 4 bases, with 9 bases spanning the gap. The CDR3 length is 11 residues. The CDR3 DNA reads as TGCAGTGCCGCTGGAGTCTATGGCTACACCTTC. Residues: CSAAGVYGYTF.

CDR3 sequence: CASSLREAPLEQFF. In DNA form, the CDR3 reads TGCGCCAGCAGCTTGAGGGAGGCGCCCCTTGAGCAGTTCTTC. This rearrangement joins TRBV5-1 to TRBJ2-1; TRBD2 is a possible D gene (6 bases). The length of the CDR3 is 14 residues. V was clipped by 1 base and J by 9 bases, with 14 bases between them. The germline CDR1 and CDR2 sequences are SGHRS and YFSETQ.

The V and J genes are TRBV4-2 and TRBJ1-4, with D perhaps matching TRBD1 (6 bases). Germline-derived CDR1 and CDR2 are LGHNA and YNFKEQ. Trimming took 0 bases from V and 8 from J, leaving 16 bases between them. The CDR3 spans 16 residues. CDR3 in amino acids: CASSQDLARGWEKLFF. CDR3 DNA sequence: TGTGCCAGCAGCCAAGATTTAGCCAGGGGTTGGGAAAAACTGTTTTTT.

The V and J genes are TRBV5-4 and TRBJ1-2, with 7 bases matching TRBD1. The J segment lost 7 bases and the V segment lost 2 bases, leaving 5 bases of the junction unmatched. The V gene's germline CDR1 is SGHNT and CDR2 YYREEE (reference sequence). The length of the CDR3 is 13 residues. In DNA form, the CDR3 reads TGTGCCAGCAGCTTCGAGGGGGCCAGTGGCTACACCTTC. Translation gives CASSFEGASGYTF.